The T cell receptor beta chain described here comes from a study of blood T cell repertoires in COVID-19. The data were produced by immunoSEQ multiplex PCR, yet TCRdb's version contains in-frame clones alone and is incomplete. The sample shows around 300,000 clones, 75% to 90% of them seen only once. CDR1 MGHRA and CDR2 YSYEKL come from the germline V gene. This CDR3 region has 11 residues. Trimming pared 3 bases from V and 7 bases from J, leaving 6 bases between. The V call is TRBV4-1, the J call TRBJ1-1, with a weak D call TRBD1 (6 bases). This clonotype was sampled from a woman younger than 30 who had recovered from COVID-19. The source material was PBMCs or T cells enriched from blood (not recorded which). The CDR3 nucleotides are TGCGCCAGCAGCCAGGACAGTGAAGCTTTCTTT. As protein: CASSQDSEAFF.